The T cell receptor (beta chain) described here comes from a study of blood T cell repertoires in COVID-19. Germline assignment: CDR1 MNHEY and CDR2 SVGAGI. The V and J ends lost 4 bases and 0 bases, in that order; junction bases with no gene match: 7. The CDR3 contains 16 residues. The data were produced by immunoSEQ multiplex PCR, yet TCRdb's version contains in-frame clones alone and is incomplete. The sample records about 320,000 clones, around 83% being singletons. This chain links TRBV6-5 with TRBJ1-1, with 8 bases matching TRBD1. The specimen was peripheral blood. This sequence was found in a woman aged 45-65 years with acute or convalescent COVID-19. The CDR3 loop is CASSFGQGGMNTEAFF. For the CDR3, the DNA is TGTGCCAGCAGTTTCGGACAGGGAGGGATGAACACTGAAGCTTTCTTT.